This TCR beta chain was sequenced for a study of prognosis after radiotherapy for stage I lung cancer. CDR3 length: 20 residues. CDR1 SGHDN and CDR2 FVKESK come from the germline V gene. Notes on this clonotype: A junction end diverges from the germline sequence, so it may reflect a read error.

Template was genomic DNA; TCR beta CDR3 amplified in two multiplex PCR rounds. First-round PCR, the initial amplification, used primers specific to each TRBV and TRBJ gene. TCRdb processed the multiplex PCR reads anew with MiXCR; each CDR3 protein has one entry. The sample shows tens of thousands of distinct CDR3 sequences, just over 45% of them seen only once. The chain carries TRBV14 and TRBJ2-3; 12 nucleotides match TRBD2. The TCR originated in a donor aged 50 or older with non-small cell lung cancer. The material was PBMCs, obtained before or after stereotactic body radiation therapy (not recorded which). In DNA, the CDR3 is TGTGCCAGCAGCCATCTCCGGGGACTAGCGGGTCTATCCTGCACAGATATGCAGTATTTT. Encoded protein: CASSHLRGLAGLSCTDMQYF.